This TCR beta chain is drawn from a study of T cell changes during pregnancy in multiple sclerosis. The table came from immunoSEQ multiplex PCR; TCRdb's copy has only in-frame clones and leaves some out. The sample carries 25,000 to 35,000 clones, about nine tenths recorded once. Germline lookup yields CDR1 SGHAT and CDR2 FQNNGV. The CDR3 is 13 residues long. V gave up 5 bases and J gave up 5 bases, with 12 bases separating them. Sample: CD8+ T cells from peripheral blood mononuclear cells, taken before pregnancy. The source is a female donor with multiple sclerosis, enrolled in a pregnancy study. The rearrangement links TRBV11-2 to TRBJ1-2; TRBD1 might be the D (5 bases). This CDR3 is CASSLGGSYGYTF. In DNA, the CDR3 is TGTGCCAGCAGCCTGGGGGGATCTTATGGCTACACCTTC.